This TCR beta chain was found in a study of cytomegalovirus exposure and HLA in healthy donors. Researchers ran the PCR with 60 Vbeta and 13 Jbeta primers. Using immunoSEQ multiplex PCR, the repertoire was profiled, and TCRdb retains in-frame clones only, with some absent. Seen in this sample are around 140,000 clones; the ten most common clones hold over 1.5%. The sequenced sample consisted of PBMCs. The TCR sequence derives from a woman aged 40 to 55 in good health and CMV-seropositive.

CDR3 nucleotide sequence: TGTGCCAGCAGTCCCCCGAATCAGCCCCAGCATTTT. Its translation is CASSPPNQPQHF. The chain employs TRBV6-5 and TRBJ1-5; D is ambiguous. This CDR3 is built from 12 residues. V was clipped by 5 bases and J by 4 bases, with 6 bases between them. Germline V gene sequence: CDR1 MNHEY, CDR2 SVGAGI.